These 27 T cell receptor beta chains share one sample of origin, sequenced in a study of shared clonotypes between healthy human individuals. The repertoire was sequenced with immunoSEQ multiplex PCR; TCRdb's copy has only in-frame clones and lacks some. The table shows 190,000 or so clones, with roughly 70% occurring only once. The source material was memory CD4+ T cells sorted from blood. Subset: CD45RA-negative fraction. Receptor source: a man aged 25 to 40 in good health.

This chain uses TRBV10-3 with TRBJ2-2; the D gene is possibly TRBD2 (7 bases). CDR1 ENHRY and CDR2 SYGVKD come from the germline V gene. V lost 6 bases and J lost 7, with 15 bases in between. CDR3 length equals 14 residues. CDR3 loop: CAIRAGHLGGELFF. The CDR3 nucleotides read TGTGCCATCAGAGCGGGACACCTGGGCGGGGAGCTGTTTTTT.

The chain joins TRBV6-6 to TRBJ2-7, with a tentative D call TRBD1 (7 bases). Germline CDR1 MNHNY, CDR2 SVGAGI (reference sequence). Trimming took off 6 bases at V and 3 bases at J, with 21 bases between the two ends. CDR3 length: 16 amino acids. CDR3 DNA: TGTGCCAGCAGCCAAGGCCCCGCAGGGGGGAGCTACGAGCAGTACTTC. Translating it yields CASSQGPAGGSYEQYF.

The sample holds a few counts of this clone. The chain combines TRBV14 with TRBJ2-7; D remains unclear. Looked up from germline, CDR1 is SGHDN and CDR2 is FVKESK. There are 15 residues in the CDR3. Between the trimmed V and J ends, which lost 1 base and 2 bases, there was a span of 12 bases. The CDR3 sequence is CASSQGAGPPYEQYF. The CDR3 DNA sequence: TGTGCCAGCAGCCAAGGGGCCGGACCTCCCTACGAGCAGTACTTC.

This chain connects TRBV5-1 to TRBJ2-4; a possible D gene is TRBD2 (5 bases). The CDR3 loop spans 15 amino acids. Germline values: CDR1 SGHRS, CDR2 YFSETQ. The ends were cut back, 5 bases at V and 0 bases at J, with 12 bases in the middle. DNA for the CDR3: TGCGCCAGCAGGGAGCGGCCGCTAGCCAAAAACATTCAGTACTTC. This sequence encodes CASRERPLAKNIQYF.

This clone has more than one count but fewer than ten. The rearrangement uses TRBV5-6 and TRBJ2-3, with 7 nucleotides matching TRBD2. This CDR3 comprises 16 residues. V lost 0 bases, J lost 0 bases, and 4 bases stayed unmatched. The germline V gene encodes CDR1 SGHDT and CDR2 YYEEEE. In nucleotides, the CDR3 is TGTGCCAGCAGCTTGGATGGCGGGAGAAGCACAGATACGCAGTATTTT. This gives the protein CASSLDGGRSTDTQYF.

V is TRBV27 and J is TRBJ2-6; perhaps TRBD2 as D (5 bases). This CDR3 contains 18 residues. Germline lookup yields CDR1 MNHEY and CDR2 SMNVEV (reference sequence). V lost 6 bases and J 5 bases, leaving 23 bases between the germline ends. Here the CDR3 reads CASSGEGSRTLRANVLTF. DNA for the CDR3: TGTGCCAGCAGCGGAGAAGGGTCCCGGACTCTTAGGGCCAACGTCCTGACTTTC.

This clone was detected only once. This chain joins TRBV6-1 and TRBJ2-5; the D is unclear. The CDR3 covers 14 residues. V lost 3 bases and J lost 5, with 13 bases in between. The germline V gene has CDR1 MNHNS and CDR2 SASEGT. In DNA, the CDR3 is TGTGCCAGCAGTGATTTCGGAAAAGGGGAGACCCAGTACTTC. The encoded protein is CASSDFGKGETQYF.

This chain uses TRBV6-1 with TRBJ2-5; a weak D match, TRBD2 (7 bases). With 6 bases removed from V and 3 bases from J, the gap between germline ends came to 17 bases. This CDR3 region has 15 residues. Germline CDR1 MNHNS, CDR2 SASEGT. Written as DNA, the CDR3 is TGTGCCAGCAGCAGAGGGGGGGGACTTGAAGAGACCCAGTACTTC. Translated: CASSRGGGLEETQYF.

The CDR3 loop is CASSSTSGSGEQYF. CDR3 sequence (DNA): TGTGCCAGCAGCTCGACTAGCGGGAGTGGCGAGCAGTACTTC. V gene TRBV7-9 combines with J gene TRBJ2-7; TRBD2 aligns across 12 bases. J lost 6 bases, V lost 4 bases, and 4 bases had no gene match. The CDR3 is made up of 14 amino acids. Germline CDR1 SEHNR, CDR2 FQNEAQ (reference sequence).

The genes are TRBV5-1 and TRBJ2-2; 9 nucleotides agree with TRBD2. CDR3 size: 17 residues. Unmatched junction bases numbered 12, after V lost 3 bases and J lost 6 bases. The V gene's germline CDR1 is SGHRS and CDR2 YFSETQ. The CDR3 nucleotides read TGCGCCAGCAGCTCCCTCGGAGGTAGCGGGGGCGCCGGGGAGCTGTTTTTT. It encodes CASSSLGGSGGAGELFF. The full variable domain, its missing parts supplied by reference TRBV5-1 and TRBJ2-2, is KAGVTQTPRYLIKTRGQQVTLSCSPISGHRSVSWYQQTPGQGLQFLFEYFSETQRNKGNFPGRFSGRQFSNSRSEMNVSTLELGDSALYLCASSSLGGSGGAGELFFGEGSRLTVL.

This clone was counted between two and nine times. The CDR3 spells CAWSSRWDQPQHF. CDR3 nucleotide sequence: TGTGCCTGGAGTTCTAGGTGGGATCAGCCCCAGCATTTT. The chain is built from TRBV30 and TRBJ1-5; D is unresolved. V gave up 2 bases and J gave up 5 bases, with 10 bases separating them. CDR3 length: 13 amino acids. CDR1 and CDR2 from the germline V gene are GTSNPN and SVGIG (reference sequence).

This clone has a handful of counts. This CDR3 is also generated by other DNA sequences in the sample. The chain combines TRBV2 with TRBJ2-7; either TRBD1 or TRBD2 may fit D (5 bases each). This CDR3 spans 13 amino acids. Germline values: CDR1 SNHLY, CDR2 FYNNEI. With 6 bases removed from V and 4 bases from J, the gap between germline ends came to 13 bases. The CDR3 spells CASSGDRLYEQYF. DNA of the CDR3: TGTGCCAGCAGCGGGGACCGTCTATACGAGCAGTACTTC.

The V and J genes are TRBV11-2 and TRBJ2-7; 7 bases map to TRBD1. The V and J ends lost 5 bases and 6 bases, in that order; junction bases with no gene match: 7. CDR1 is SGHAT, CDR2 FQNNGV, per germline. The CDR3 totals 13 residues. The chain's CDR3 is CASSPDRVLEQYF. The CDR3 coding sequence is TGTGCCAGCAGCCCTGACAGGGTCCTCGAGCAGTACTTC.

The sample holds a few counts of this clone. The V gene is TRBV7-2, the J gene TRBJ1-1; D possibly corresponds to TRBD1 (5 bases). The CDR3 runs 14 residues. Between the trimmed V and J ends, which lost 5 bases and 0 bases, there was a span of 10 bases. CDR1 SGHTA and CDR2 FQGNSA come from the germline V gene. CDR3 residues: CASSRGVVNTEAFF. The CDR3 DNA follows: TGTGCCAGCAGCCGAGGGGTCGTGAACACTGAAGCTTTCTTT.

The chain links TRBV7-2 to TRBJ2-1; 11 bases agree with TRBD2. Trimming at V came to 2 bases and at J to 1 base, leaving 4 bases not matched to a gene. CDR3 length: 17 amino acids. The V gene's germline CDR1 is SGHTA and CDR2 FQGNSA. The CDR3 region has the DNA TGTGCCAGCAGCTTATTCTGGACTAGCGGGTCCTACAATGAGCAGTTCTTC. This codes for CASSLFWTSGSYNEQFF.

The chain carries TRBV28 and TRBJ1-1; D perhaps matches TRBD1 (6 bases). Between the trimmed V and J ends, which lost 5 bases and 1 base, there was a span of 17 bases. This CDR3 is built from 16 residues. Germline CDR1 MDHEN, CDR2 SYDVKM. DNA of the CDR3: TGTGCCAGCAGTACACCATACGGACAGAGGAACACTGAAGCTTTCTTT. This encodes CASSTPYGQRNTEAFF.

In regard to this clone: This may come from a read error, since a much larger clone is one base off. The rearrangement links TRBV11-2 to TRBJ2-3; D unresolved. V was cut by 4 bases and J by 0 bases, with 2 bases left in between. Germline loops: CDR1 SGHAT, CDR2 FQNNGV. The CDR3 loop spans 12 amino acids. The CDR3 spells CASSSSTDTQYF. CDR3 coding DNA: TGTGCCAGCAGCTCCAGCACAGATACGCAGTATTTT.

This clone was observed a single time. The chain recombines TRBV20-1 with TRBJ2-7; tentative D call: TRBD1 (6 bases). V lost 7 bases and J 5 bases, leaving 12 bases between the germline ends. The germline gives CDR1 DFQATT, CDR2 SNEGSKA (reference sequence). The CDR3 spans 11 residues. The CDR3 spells CSGTGRDEQYF. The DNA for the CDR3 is TGCAGTGGTACAGGGCGCGACGAGCAGTACTTC.

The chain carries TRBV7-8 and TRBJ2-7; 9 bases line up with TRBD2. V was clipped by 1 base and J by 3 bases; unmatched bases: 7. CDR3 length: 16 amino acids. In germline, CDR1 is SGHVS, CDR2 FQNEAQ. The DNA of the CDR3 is TGTGCCAGCAGCTTAGTGGTAGGAGCGGGAGGCTACGAGCAGTACTTC. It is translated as CASSLVVGAGGYEQYF.

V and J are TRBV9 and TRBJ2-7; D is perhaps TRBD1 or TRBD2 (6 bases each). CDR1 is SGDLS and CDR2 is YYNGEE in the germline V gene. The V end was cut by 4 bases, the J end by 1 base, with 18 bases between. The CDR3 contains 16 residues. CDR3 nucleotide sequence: TGTGCCAGCAGCCCGAGGGGGGACACGGATTCCTACGAGCAGTACTTC. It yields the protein CASSPRGDTDSYEQYF.

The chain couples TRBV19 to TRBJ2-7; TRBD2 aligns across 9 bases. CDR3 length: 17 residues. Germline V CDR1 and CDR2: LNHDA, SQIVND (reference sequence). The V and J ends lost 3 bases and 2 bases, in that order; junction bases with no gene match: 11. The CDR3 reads CASSIQGAGGNPYEQYF. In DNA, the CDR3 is TGTGCCAGTAGTATCCAAGGAGCGGGAGGAAACCCCTACGAGCAGTACTTC.

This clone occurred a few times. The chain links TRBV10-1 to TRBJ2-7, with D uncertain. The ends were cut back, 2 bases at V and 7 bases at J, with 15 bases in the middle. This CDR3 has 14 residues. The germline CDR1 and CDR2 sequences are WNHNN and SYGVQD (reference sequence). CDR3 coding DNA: TGCGCCAGCAGTGAGACCCCTCTAGAGAGGGAGCAGTACTTC. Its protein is CASSETPLEREQYF.

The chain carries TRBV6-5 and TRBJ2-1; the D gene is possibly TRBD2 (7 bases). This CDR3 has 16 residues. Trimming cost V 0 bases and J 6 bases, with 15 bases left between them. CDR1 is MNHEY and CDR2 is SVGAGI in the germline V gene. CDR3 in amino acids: CASSYSGGGGLNEQFF. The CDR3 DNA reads TGTGCCAGCAGTTACTCGGGGGGGGGCGGACTCAATGAGCAGTTCTTC.

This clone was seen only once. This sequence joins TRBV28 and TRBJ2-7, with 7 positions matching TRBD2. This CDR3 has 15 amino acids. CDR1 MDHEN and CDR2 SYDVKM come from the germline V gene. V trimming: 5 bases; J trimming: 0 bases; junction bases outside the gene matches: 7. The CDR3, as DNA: TGTGCCAGCAGTACCGCCGGGAGGCGCTCCTACGAGCAGTACTTC. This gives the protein CASSTAGRRSYEQYF.

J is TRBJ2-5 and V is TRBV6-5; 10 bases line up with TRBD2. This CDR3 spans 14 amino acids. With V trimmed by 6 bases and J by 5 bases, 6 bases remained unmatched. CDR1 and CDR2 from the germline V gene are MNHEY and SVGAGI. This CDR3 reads CASRASGRGETQYF. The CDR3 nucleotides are TGTGCCAGCAGGGCTAGCGGGAGAGGGGAGACCCAGTACTTC.

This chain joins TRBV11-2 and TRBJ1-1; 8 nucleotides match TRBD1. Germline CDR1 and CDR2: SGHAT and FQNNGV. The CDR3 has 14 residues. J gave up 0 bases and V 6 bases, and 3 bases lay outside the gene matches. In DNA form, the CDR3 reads TGTGCCAGCAGGGACAGGGACATGAACACTGAAGCTTTCTTT. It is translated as CASRDRDMNTEAFF.

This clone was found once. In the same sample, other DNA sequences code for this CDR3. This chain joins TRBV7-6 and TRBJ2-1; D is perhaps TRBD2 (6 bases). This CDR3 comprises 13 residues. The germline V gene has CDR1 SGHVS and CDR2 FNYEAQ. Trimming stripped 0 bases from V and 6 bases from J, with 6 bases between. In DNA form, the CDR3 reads TGTGCCAGCAGCTTAGCGCGGGGCAATGAGCAGTTCTTC. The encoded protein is CASSLARGNEQFF. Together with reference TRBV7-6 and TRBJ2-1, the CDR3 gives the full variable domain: GAGVSQSPRYKVTKRGQDVALRCDPISGHVSLYWYRQALGQGPEFLTYFNYEAQQDKSGLPNDRFSAERPEGSISTLTIQRTEQRDSAMYRCASSLARGNEQFFGPGTRLTVL.